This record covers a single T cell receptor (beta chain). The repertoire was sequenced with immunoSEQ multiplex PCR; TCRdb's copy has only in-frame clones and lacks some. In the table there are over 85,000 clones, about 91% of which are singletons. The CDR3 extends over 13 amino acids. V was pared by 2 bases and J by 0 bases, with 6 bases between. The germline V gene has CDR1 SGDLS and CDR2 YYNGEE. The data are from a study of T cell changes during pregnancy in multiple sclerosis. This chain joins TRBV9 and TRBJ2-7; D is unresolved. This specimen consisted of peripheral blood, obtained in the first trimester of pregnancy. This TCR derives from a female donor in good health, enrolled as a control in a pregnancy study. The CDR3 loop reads CASSVGSSYEQYF. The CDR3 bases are TGTGCCAGCAGCGTGGGCTCCTCCTACGAGCAGTACTTC.